This T cell receptor beta chain stems from a study of human T cells and chemical hapten exposure. TCRdb processed the RACE reads anew with MiXCR; each CDR3 protein has one entry. The data hold under 450,000 distinct CDR3 sequences, with approximately 4.4% observed a single time. This clonotype was found a few times. As yet, its antigen is unknown. Time point noted: patch test 1, 2 weeks after DPC sensitization. Treatment given: therapeutic diphenylcyclopropenone sensitization with weekly scalp DPC. The CDR3 consists of 15 residues. Trimming at V came to 7 bases and at J to 3 bases, leaving 10 bases not matched to a gene. Study results and caveats: It should be noted that donors had alopecia, so their immune response may differ from healthy people's.

The origin of this receptor is a woman in her fifties or sixties with alopecia areata. Some clones in this sample may be carry-over from other donors' samples. The chain recombines TRBV12-3 or TRBV12-4 with TRBJ2-7; 9 bases are a match to TRBD2. This specimen consisted of whole blood, obtained in connection with sensitization to the hapten diphenylcyclopropenone (DPC). CDR3 protein: CASIPGGSGSYEQYF. CDR3 coding DNA: TGTGCCAGCATCCCCGGGGGTAGCGGGAGCTACGAGCAGTACTTC.